The 3 T cell receptor beta chains below come from one sample, sequenced in a study of T cell responses to AZD1222 COVID-19 vaccine. Here immunoSEQ multiplex PCR was the method, and the copy in TCRdb shows in-frame clones only, minus some. In the table there are 80,000 to 95,000 clones, roughly 91% of which are singletons. The sample was peripheral blood, taken on day 0 of MenACWY control vaccination. The receptors here all came from an adult in good health.

This chain joins TRBV12-3 or TRBV12-4 and TRBJ1-2, with 9 bases matching TRBD1. The V and J ends lost 5 bases and 5 bases, in that order; junction bases with no gene match: 3. This CDR3 is 13 amino acids long. CDR3 region: CASSPGTGYGYTF. The CDR3 DNA reads TGTGCCAGCAGTCCGGGGACAGGGTATGGCTACACCTTC.

The gene calls are TRBV7-3 and TRBJ1-2; 7 positions match TRBD1. This CDR3 spans 13 amino acids. With V trimmed by 2 bases and J by 3 bases, 0 bases remained unmatched. CDR1 is SGHTA and CDR2 is FQGTGA in the germline V gene. This CDR3 is CASSLQGDYGYTF. CDR3 sequence (DNA): TGTGCCAGCAGCTTACAGGGGGACTATGGCTACACCTTC.

As regards this clone: The sample has other DNA sequences that encode this CDR3 too. The chain combines TRBV7-9 with TRBJ1-2; weak D call: TRBD1 (6 bases). Germline CDR1 reads SEHNR; CDR2 reads FQNEAQ (reference sequence). The germline V and J ends were trimmed by 6 bases and 4 bases, with 12 bases remaining between them. The CDR3 has 13 amino acids. The CDR3 is CASSLQGGYGYTF. DNA for the CDR3: TGTGCCAGCAGTCTACAGGGAGGCTATGGCTACACCTTC.